The T cell receptor (beta chain) under discussion was sequenced for a study of Graves' ophthalmopathy and Graves' hyperthyroidism. Study-wide points: Sensitivity reached nearly 71% and specificity more than 72% when the model predicted ophthalmopathy progression.

Amplified TCR beta CDR3 regions were obtained using RNA transcripts as template. HTBI primers were used in a first-round RT-PCR, which preceded a second-round multiplex PCR. From the multiplex PCR reads, TCRdb called clonotypes with MiXCR, one entry per CDR3 protein. This table holds about 390,000 distinct CDR3 sequences, approximately 18% found once. Ten or more counts support this clonotype. What it binds is unknown. Sequence at one end of the junction differs from germline and may be a read error. Sample: peripheral blood. This TCR came from an adult woman with stable Graves' hyperthyroidism.

CDR3 coding DNA: TGTGCCAGCAGTTTAGCGGTAGCCAAAAACATTAAGTACTTC. Its protein is CASSLAVAKNIKYF. This chain uses TRBV12-3 or TRBV12-4 with TRBJ2-4; unclear D gene. The CDR3 totals 14 residues.